This T cell receptor beta chain was identified during a study of brain T cells in children with intractable seizures. Libraries were prepared by immunoSEQ multiplex PCR; TCRdb keeps only in-frame clonotypes and omits some of them. The table records 300,000 to 400,000 clones, about 94% of them present only once. The time point: blood from clinic visit 5 months post-surgery; TSC patient then seizure free. CDR3 size: 15 residues. The germline V gene has CDR1 MNHNS and CDR2 SASEGT. V trimming: 3 bases; J trimming: 2 bases; junction bases outside the gene matches: 5. The chain carries TRBV6-1 and TRBJ2-3; 7 nucleotides match TRBD1. This sample comprised peripheral blood, obtained about 5 months after surgery. This TCR was sampled from a boy under two years old with tuberous sclerosis and intractable seizures. CDR3 loop: CASSDRDRSTDTQYF. DNA of the CDR3: TGTGCCAGCAGTGACCGGGACAGATCCACAGATACGCAGTATTTT.